What follows describes a single T cell receptor beta chain. No antigen is known for it. TCR beta libraries were built from RNA through three nested multiplex PCR rounds using modified ARM-PCR. A C-beta primer primed TCRB cDNA from roughly 0.5 ug RNA. Unique molecular identifiers were not described for the libraries. One entry per CDR3 protein, called by TCRdb with MiXCR from the multiplex PCR reads. The sample includes thousands of distinct CDR3 sequences, 65% to 80% of them seen just once. These data are taken from a study of tumor-infiltrating lymphocytes in glioblastoma multiforme. General study points: Functional subtype sorting of these T cells was not performed. Only one glioblastoma patient had TCR and mutation analysis.

The CDR3 consists of 12 residues. CDR1 is SQVTM, CDR2 ANQGSEA, per germline. Deletions cut 7 bases from V and 0 bases from J, with 6 bases between. The sample was brain tumor tissue. This rearrangement joins TRBV29-1 to TRBJ1-4; D not resolved. This clonotype originated in a male donor with glioblastoma. The CDR3 reads CSALATNEKLFF. The CDR3 DNA reads TGCAGCGCCCTCGCAACTAATGAAAAACTGTTTTTT. The full variable domain, in which reference TRBV29-1 and TRBJ1-4 provide the parts outside the CDR3, is SAVISQKPSRDICQRGTSLTIQCQVDSQVTMMFWYRQQPGQSLTLIATANQGSEATYESGFVIDKFPISRPNLTFSTLTVSNMSPEDSSIYLCSALATNEKLFFGSGTQLSVL.